Presented here are 32 T cell receptor beta chains from one specimen sequenced in a study of human thymus T cells (dated by TCRdb to 2020 to 2022). The library came from the immunoSEQ multiplex PCR assay. Not all clones reach the TCRdb copy of this immuneACCESS table, which keeps in-frame sequences only. Checked studies attribute under half of the gap to unresolved V genes and leave the rest unexplained. The sample records roughly 77,000 clones, 85% to 95% of which are singletons. Together, the top ten hold around 0.03% of the sample. Thymus tissue was collected as surgical resects that were removed during corrective cardiac surgery. Source material: thymus tissue. The origin of the receptors is a girl less than two years old with a congenital heart defect but otherwise immunologically healthy.

This chain uses TRBV4-1 with TRBJ1-4, with 7 bases lining up with TRBD1. This CDR3 has 16 amino acids. V lost 0 bases and J lost 5; bases outside the gene matches: 6. CDR1 MGHRA and CDR2 YSYEKL come from the germline V gene. This chain's CDR3 is CASSQDETGRNEKLFF. The CDR3 nucleotides read TGCGCCAGCAGCCAAGACGAGACAGGGCGGAATGAAAAACTGTTTTTT.

The J gene is TRBJ2-5, the V gene TRBV5-3; 14 nucleotides agree with TRBD2. TRBV5-3 is noted as an ORF with a role that remains uncertain. The CDR3 is 21 residues long. J gave up 5 bases and V 3 bases, and 21 bases lay outside the gene matches. CDR3 amino acids: CARSYAWTSGRTNGGPETQYF. CDR3 sequence (DNA): TGTGCCAGAAGCTATGCCTGGACTAGCGGGAGGACAAACGGGGGTCCGGAGACCCAGTACTTC.

CDR3 DNA sequence: TGCGCCAGCAGCAAGGGACTATGGGGTCATGAGCAGTTCTTC. Its translation is CASSKGLWGHEQFF. This chain connects TRBV4-1 to TRBJ2-1; TRBD2 aligns across 7 bases. From germline, CDR1 is MGHRA and CDR2 YSYEKL. The CDR3 covers 14 residues. Losses at the gene ends were 5 bases for V and 8 bases for J; bases not matched to a gene: 9.

The V gene is TRBV6-1, the J gene TRBJ1-2, with D perhaps matching TRBD1 (5 bases). The V gene lost 3 bases and the J gene lost 4 bases, with 6 bases spanning the gap. CDR1 is MNHNS, CDR2 SASEGT, per germline. The CDR3 consists of 12 residues. CDR3 in DNA: TGTGCCAGCAGTGACAGGGTCTATGGCTACACCTTC. It translates to CASSDRVYGYTF.

This rearrangement joins TRBV15 to TRBJ2-5; TRBD1 agrees at 10 bases. With 5 bases clipped from V and 11 bases from J, the junction kept 8 bases outside the gene matches. CDR3 length: 13 amino acids. The germline CDR1 and CDR2 sequences are LNHNV and YYDKDF (reference sequence). CDR3 in amino acids: CATSRTGGSVQYF. DNA for the CDR3: TGTGCCACCAGCCGGACAGGGGGTTCGGTGCAGTACTTC.

The chain has TRBV19 and TRBJ2-5; 8 bases map to TRBD1. Germline V gene data show CDR1 as LNHDA and CDR2 as SQIVND (reference sequence). The CDR3 spans 15 residues. V shed 3 bases, J shed 3 bases, and the junction held 6 bases outside the gene matches. CDR3 region: CASSIPTGEKETQYF. CDR3 DNA sequence: TGTGCCAGTAGTATCCCGACAGGGGAAAAAGAGACCCAGTACTTC.

This chain joins TRBV4-3 and TRBJ1-2; TRBD1 aligns across 9 bases. Germline trimming cut 1 base from V and 5 bases from J; bases unmatched to any gene: 8. The CDR3 extends over 16 amino acids. Germline CDR1 LGHNA, CDR2 YSLEER. The CDR3 DNA is TGCGCCAGCAGCCAAGGAGCAACAGGGGGCGGGTATGGCTACACCTTC. This gives the protein CASSQGATGGGYGYTF.

The V and J genes are TRBV30 and TRBJ2-2; TRBD2 matches at 10 bases. There are 18 residues in the CDR3. The V segment lost 3 bases and the J segment 5 bases; nucleotides outside the gene matches: 15. CDR1 and CDR2 from the germline V gene are GTSNPN and SVGIG (reference sequence). The CDR3 loop is CAWRSRLAGLTRTGELFF. The CDR3 DNA reads as TGTGCCTGGAGGTCCCGACTAGCGGGTTTAACACGGACCGGGGAGCTGTTTTTT.

This chain links TRBV5-6 with TRBJ1-1; possible D gene TRBD1, 6 bases. Per the germline V gene, CDR1 is SGHDT and CDR2 is YYEEEE. The CDR3 is made up of 16 amino acids. V was clipped by 1 base and J by 3 bases, with 16 bases between them. The CDR3 region is CASSLSAGEGDTEAFF. In DNA, the CDR3 is TGTGCCAGCAGCTTGTCGGCAGGGGAGGGTGACACTGAAGCTTTCTTT.

This chain connects TRBV6-4 to TRBJ1-1; D unclear. V dropped 2 bases and J dropped 1 base, with 2 bases sitting between them. The CDR3 has 12 amino acids. CDR1 and CDR2 from the germline V gene are MRHNA and SNTAGT. The CDR3 reads CASSDPNTEAFF. The CDR3 coding sequence is TGTGCCAGCAGTGACCCGAACACTGAAGCTTTCTTT.

V is TRBV27 and J is TRBJ2-2; 9 nucleotides agree with TRBD1. CDR1 is MNHEY, CDR2 SMNVEV, per germline (reference sequence). The trim removed 3 bases at V and 3 bases at J, leaving 8 bases unmatched. This CDR3 is built from 17 residues. CDR3 residues: CASSFKQGARDTGELFF. The CDR3 nucleotides are TGTGCCAGCAGTTTTAAACAGGGGGCTAGGGACACCGGGGAGCTGTTTTTT.

The chain employs TRBV19 and TRBJ1-4; the D is unclear. The length of the CDR3 is 17 residues. From germline, CDR1 is LNHDA and CDR2 SQIVND (reference sequence). The ends were cut back, 7 bases at V and 0 bases at J, with 18 bases in the middle. The CDR3, as DNA: TGTGCCAGTACCATGAAAGTGCCTTCTACAACTAATGAAAAACTGTTTTTT. Protein: CASTMKVPSTTNEKLFF.

The V call is TRBV15, the J call TRBJ2-5; 9 bases are shared with TRBD1. The CDR3 has 18 amino acids. V lost 4 bases, J lost 5 bases, and 17 bases stayed unmatched. CDR1 is LNHNV, CDR2 YYDKDF, per germline (reference sequence). CDR3 in amino acids: CATSTPWGQGERGETQYF. In nucleotides, the CDR3 is TGTGCCACCAGCACCCCTTGGGGACAGGGCGAGAGGGGGGAGACCCAGTACTTC.

DNA of the CDR3: TGTGCCTGGAGTCTTGGGGAGGGATCCTCTGGAGAGACCCAGTACTTC. Translation: CAWSLGEGSSGETQYF. J is TRBJ2-5 and V is TRBV30; 7 bases align to TRBD2. Germline lookup yields CDR1 GTSNPN and CDR2 SVGIG (reference sequence). V was clipped by 2 bases and J by 4 bases; unmatched bases: 13. The CDR3 extends over 16 amino acids. Using reference TRBV30 and TRBJ2-5 for the parts outside the CDR3, the full variable domain is SQTIHQWPATLVQPVGSPLSLECTVEGTSNPNLYWYRQAAGRGLQLLFYSVGIGQISSEVPQNLSASRPQDRQFILSSKKLLLSDSGFYLCAWSLGEGSSGETQYFGPGTRLLVL.

The CDR3 coding sequence is TGCGCCAGCAGCCAAGATTACAGCGGCCCGGGACCAGATACGCAGTATTTT. Amino acid sequence: CASSQDYSGPGPDTQYF. This chain joins TRBV4-1 and TRBJ2-3; D could derive from TRBD1 or TRBD2 (5 bases each). The CDR3 sequence is 17 residues long. Per germline, CDR1 MGHRA and CDR2 YSYEKL. Trimming left V 0 bases short and J 4 bases short, with 17 bases between.

This clone has a handful of counts. This chain links TRBV28 with TRBJ1-1; D gene ambiguous. The germline V gene encodes CDR1 MDHEN and CDR2 SYDVKM. The V end was cut by 5 bases, the J end by 0 bases, with 7 bases between. The CDR3 has 13 residues. The CDR3 region is CASSPSVNTEAFF. As DNA, the CDR3 is TGTGCCAGCAGTCCCAGTGTGAACACTGAAGCTTTCTTT.

This sequence joins TRBV5-6 and TRBJ2-7; TRBD2 matches at 8 bases. Trimming cost V 4 bases and J 2 bases; bases outside gene matches: 14. The CDR3 covers 17 residues. The V gene's germline CDR1 is SGHDT and CDR2 YYEEEE. CDR3 nucleotides: TGTGCCAGCAGCCCCGGTGCAGGAGGACTAGCAACCTACGAGCAGTACTTC. It translates to CASSPGAGGLATYEQYF.

This sequence joins TRBV18 and TRBJ2-3, with a possible D match to TRBD2 (6 bases). CDR3 length equals 19 residues. Germline assignment: CDR1 KGHSH and CDR2 LQKENI. Deletions cut 5 bases from V and 0 bases from J, with 24 bases between. CDR3 DNA sequence: TGTGCCAGCTCAGGTCCCGTATCTGGCGGGATCGACAGCACAGATACGCAGTATTTT. Amino acid sequence: CASSGPVSGGIDSTDTQYF.

This clone was seen just once. V is TRBV10-2 and J is TRBJ1-4, with D maybe TRBD1 (5 bases). The V and J ends lost 3 bases and 3 bases respectively, with 11 bases between them. Germline CDR1 and CDR2: WSHSY and SAAADI. There are 15 residues in the CDR3. CDR3 residues: CASSDQGRPNEKLFF. CDR3 coding DNA: TGCGCCAGCAGTGATCAGGGACGGCCTAATGAAAAACTGTTTTTT.

The V call is TRBV19, the J call TRBJ1-5, with D unresolved. Germline V gene sequence: CDR1 LNHDA, CDR2 SQIVND (reference sequence). The CDR3 spans 16 residues. Between the trimmed V and J ends, which lost 4 bases and 1 base, there was a span of 14 bases. The CDR3, as DNA: TGTGCCAGTAGTAAACGGAACGGTGGGAGCAATCAGCCCCAGCATTTT. Its translation is CASSKRNGGSNQPQHF.

The chain employs TRBV7-3 and TRBJ2-7; the D gene could be TRBD1 or TRBD2 (5 bases each). Trimming cost V 2 bases and J 4 bases, with 18 bases left between them. Looked up from germline, CDR1 is SGHTA and CDR2 is FQGTGA. This CDR3 comprises 16 residues. The CDR3 DNA reads as TGTGCCAGCAGCTTATTCGGGACGAGGGTCTTATACGAGCAGTACTTC. Its translation: CASSLFGTRVLYEQYF.

The chain couples TRBV5-8 to TRBJ1-5, with TRBD1 matching 9 bases. The V segment lost 5 bases and the J segment 3 bases; nucleotides outside the gene matches: 6. The CDR3 contains 15 residues. Germline V gene data show CDR1 as SGHTS and CDR2 as YDEGEE. CDR3 sequence reads: CASSLGTGNNQPQHF. Here the CDR3 DNA reads TGTGCCAGCAGTCTCGGGACAGGGAACAATCAGCCCCAGCATTTT.

Comments on this clone: An end of the junction does not agree with germline; a read error may underlie this. The rearrangement uses TRBV28 and TRBJ1-3; D unclear. The CDR3 spans 14 residues. The V gene's germline CDR1 is MDHEN and CDR2 SYDVKM. CDR3 in amino acids: CASCLGRSGNTIYF. CDR3 coding DNA: TGTGCCAGCTGTTTAGGGCGCTCTGGAAACACCATATATTTT.

The gene calls are TRBV19 and TRBJ2-7; 8 bases are shared with TRBD2. The CDR3 length is 21 residues. Germline trimming cut 3 bases from V and 0 bases from J; bases unmatched to any gene: 22. Per germline, CDR1 LNHDA and CDR2 SQIVND (reference sequence). CDR3 residues: CASSIGSPATTPGTSSYEQYF. The CDR3 bases are TGTGCCAGTAGTATCGGATCGCCGGCCACGACCCCCGGGACTAGCTCCTACGAGCAGTACTTC.

This chain joins TRBV28 and TRBJ2-6; D unresolved. Between the trimmed V and J ends, which lost 5 bases and 1 base, there was a span of 18 bases. The CDR3 spans 18 residues. Germline V gives CDR1 MDHEN, CDR2 SYDVKM. CDR3 sequence reads: CASSGQKGRISGANVLTF. CDR3 in DNA: TGTGCCAGCAGTGGGCAGAAGGGCCGAATTTCTGGGGCCAACGTCCTGACTTTC.

V is TRBV5-4 and J is TRBJ1-2; 9 bases line up with TRBD1. V dropped 3 bases and J dropped 6; count of bases not matched to a gene: 6. This CDR3 is built from 14 residues. The V gene's germline CDR1 is SGHNT and CDR2 YYREEE (reference sequence). The CDR3 spells CASSCHTGGDGYTF. The CDR3 DNA reads TGTGCCAGCAGCTGTCACACAGGGGGCGATGGCTACACCTTC.

The chain recombines TRBV18 with TRBJ2-7; tentative D call: TRBD2 (6 bases). The V gene lost 1 base and the J gene lost 3 bases, with 13 bases spanning the gap. Germline V gene sequence: CDR1 KGHSH, CDR2 LQKENI. The CDR3 contains 15 residues. The CDR3 DNA reads TGTGCCAGCTCACCACGATACGGACTATACTACGAGCAGTACTTC. Residues: CASSPRYGLYYEQYF.

This clone is a singleton in its sample. The chain carries TRBV28 and TRBJ2-7; the D gene is possibly TRBD1 (6 bases). Deletions cut 5 bases from V and 10 bases from J, with 18 bases between. CDR3 length: 13 amino acids. Germline V CDR1 and CDR2: MDHEN, SYDVKM. The CDR3 region has the DNA TGTGCCAGCAGTCGTGGAGACTCGACAGGCCAGTACTTC. Residues: CASSRGDSTGQYF.

The chain combines TRBV4-3 with TRBJ2-7; 10 bases are a match to TRBD2. Trimming removed 4 bases from V and 3 bases from J; junction bases left unmatched: 15. In germline, CDR1 is LGHNA, CDR2 YSLEER. This CDR3 is 18 amino acids long. The CDR3 sequence is CASSPHLAGVGEGYEQYF. CDR3 nucleotides: TGCGCCAGCAGCCCCCACCTAGCGGGAGTGGGGGAGGGCTACGAGCAGTACTTC.

This chain uses TRBV29-1 with TRBJ1-2, with D hard to call. V dropped 4 bases and J dropped 4 bases, with 22 bases sitting between them. Germline CDR1 and CDR2: SQVTM and ANQGSEA. CDR3 length: 16 amino acids. CDR3: CSVVLFEGIAFYGYTF. The CDR3 DNA reads TGCAGCGTTGTTTTGTTTGAGGGAATCGCCTTCTATGGCTACACCTTC.

The chain uses TRBV12-5 and TRBJ2-1; 9 nucleotides line up with TRBD2. Germline V gene data show CDR1 as LGHNT and CDR2 as FRNRAP. This CDR3 comprises 18 residues. The V and J ends lost 5 bases and 7 bases, in that order; junction bases with no gene match: 18. The chain's CDR3 is CASGPLGKREATRNEQFF. In DNA form, the CDR3 reads TGTGCTAGTGGTCCCCTGGGGAAGCGGGAGGCTACCCGGAATGAGCAGTTCTTC.

This chain uses TRBV5-6 with TRBJ1-5; TRBD1 aligns across 7 bases. Germline trimming cut 4 bases from V and 3 bases from J; bases unmatched to any gene: 4. Germline lookup yields CDR1 SGHDT and CDR2 YYEEEE. CDR3 length equals 14 residues. CDR3 sequence reads: CASSPGGFNQPQHF. DNA of the CDR3: TGTGCCAGCAGCCCAGGGGGGTTCAATCAGCCCCAGCATTTT.